This TCR beta chain was found in a study of shared clonotypes between healthy human individuals. The wider study: Researchers drew samples from a couple of women and a few men aged 18 to 49.

To note about this clone: Additional DNA sequences in this sample encode the identical CDR3.

Assay used: immunoSEQ multiplex PCR; TCRdb lists only in-frame clones, some missing. The top ten clones hold approximately 1.5% of a sample with over a million clones, roughly 80% of them seen once. Sequenced input: memory CD4+ T cells sorted from blood. Subset described: CD45RA-negative fraction. The TCR was taken from a man between 18 and 29 years old in good health.

The CDR3 DNA reads TGTGCCAGCTCACCGGGCAACTCTGGAAACACCATATATTTT. Protein sequence: CASSPGNSGNTIYF. The rearrangement joins TRBV18 to TRBJ1-3; D is unclear. The CDR3 contains 14 residues. Trimming left V 3 bases short and J 0 bases short, with 6 bases between. Per germline, CDR1 KGHSH and CDR2 LQKENI.